This T cell receptor beta chain was documented in a study of blood T cells in healthy people across ages. As for the study in general: T cells yielded about one barcoded beta molecule per two cells through template switching.

The CDR3 extends over 12 amino acids. CDR1 is MNHNS, CDR2 SASEGT, per germline. Using a J-beta primer mix together with a sample-barcoded 5' primer, a second PCR was run for roughly 7 to 12 cycles. Each CDR3 protein gets one entry after TCRdb re-called the 5' RACE reads with MiXCR. The sample has roughly 1.7 million distinct CDR3 sequences, roughly 32% seen once; the top ten hold about 11%. A word on this clonotype: An end of the junction differs from the germline gene, which may be a read error.

What was sequenced was blood. The chain has TRBV6-1 and TRBJ2-4, with D perhaps matching TRBD2 (5 bases). The receptor comes from a woman in her twenties or thirties in good health. CDR3 protein: CAGSEGRNIQYF. The DNA for the CDR3 is TGTGCCGGCAGTGAGGGCCGAAACATTCAGTACTTC.